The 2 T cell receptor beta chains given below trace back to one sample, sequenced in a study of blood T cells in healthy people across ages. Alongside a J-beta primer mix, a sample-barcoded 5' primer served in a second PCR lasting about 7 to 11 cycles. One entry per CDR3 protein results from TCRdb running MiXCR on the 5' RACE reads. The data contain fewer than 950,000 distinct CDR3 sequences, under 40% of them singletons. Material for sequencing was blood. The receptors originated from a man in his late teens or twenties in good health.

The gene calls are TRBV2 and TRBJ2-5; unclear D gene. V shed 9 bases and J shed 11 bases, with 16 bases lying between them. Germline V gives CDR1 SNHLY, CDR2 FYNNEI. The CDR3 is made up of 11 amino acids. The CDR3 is CASCLGNEQYF. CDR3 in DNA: TGTGCCAGTTGCCTGGGCAATGAGCAGTACTTC. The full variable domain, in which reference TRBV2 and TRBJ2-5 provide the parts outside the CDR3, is EPEVTQTPSHQVTQMGQEVILRCVPISNHLYFYWYRQILGQKVEFLVSFYNNEISEKSEIFDDQFSVERPDGSNFTLKIRSTKLEDSAMYFCASCLGNEQYFGPGTRLLVL.

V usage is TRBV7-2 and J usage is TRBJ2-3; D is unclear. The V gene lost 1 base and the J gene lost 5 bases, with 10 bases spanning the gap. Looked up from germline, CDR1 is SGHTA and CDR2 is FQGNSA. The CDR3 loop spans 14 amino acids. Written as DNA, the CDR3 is TGTGCCAGCAGCTTAGTCGGTGGGATAGATACGCAGTATTTT. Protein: CASSLVGGIDTQYF.